The subject of this entry is one T cell receptor (beta chain). The data belong to a study of untreated major depressive disorder. Method: immunoSEQ multiplex PCR; TCRdb's copy keeps in-frame clones and lacks some. The top ten hold about 5% of the sample, which has 20,000 to 25,000 clones, about 90% seen once. Every participant had European ancestry. This TCR derives from a woman between 25 and 40 years old in good health. The material sequenced was CD4+ T cells from PBMCs.

CDR3 protein: CASSLLGVSFYEQYF. The CDR3 DNA is TGTGCCAGCAGCTTACTTGGGGTCAGTTTCTACGAGCAGTACTTC. This chain joins TRBV11-2 and TRBJ2-7; D remains unclear. This CDR3 spans 15 amino acids. CDR1 SGHAT and CDR2 FQNNGV come from the germline V gene. V lost 2 bases to trimming and J lost 3 bases, with 14 bases between them.